The 29 T cell receptor beta chains listed next were all sequenced from one sample in a study of neoadjuvant anti-PD-1 for oral cavity cancer. Here immunoSEQ multiplex PCR was the method, and the copy in TCRdb shows in-frame clones only, minus some. Among 68,000 or so clones, approximately 84% were seen once, and the ten largest hold approximately 3.6%. Time point indicated: after neoadjuvant nivolumab, at surgical resection. The specimen was PBMCs, collected after nivolumab (anti-PD-1) treatment. The receptor set was obtained from a person between 35 and 79 years old with oral cavity squamous cell carcinoma.

A single count supports this clone. This chain links TRBV6-6 with TRBJ2-1, with D possibly being TRBD2 (6 bases). The germline V and J ends were trimmed by 2 bases and 7 bases, with 9 bases remaining between them. The germline gives CDR1 MNHNY, CDR2 SVGAGI (reference sequence). The length of the CDR3 is 13 residues. CDR3 sequence reads: CASSYDGGNEQFF. CDR3 DNA sequence: TGTGCCAGCAGTTACGATGGGGGGAATGAGCAGTTCTTC.

This clone occurred once. CDR3 coding DNA: TGTGCCAGCAGCGTAGGCGGGAGGGCCGGCACCGGGGAGCTGTTTTTT. Encoded protein: CASSVGGRAGTGELFF. This chain uses TRBV9 with TRBJ2-2, with TRBD2 identical over 9 bases. J lost 4 bases, V lost 0 bases, and 4 bases had no gene match. Germline V CDR1 and CDR2: SGDLS, YYNGEE. CDR3 size: 16 residues.

The J gene is TRBJ2-5, the V gene TRBV5-6; D unresolved. CDR3 length: 12 amino acids. Germline loops: CDR1 SGHDT, CDR2 YYEEEE. Trimming cost V 1 base and J 5 bases, with 6 bases left between them. Written as DNA, the CDR3 is TGTGCCAGCAGCTTGACGCAGGAGACCCAGTACTTC. This sequence encodes CASSLTQETQYF.

This chain links TRBV6-6 with TRBJ1-3; 7 bases are shared with TRBD1. This CDR3 spans 14 amino acids. Trimming cost V 2 bases and J 2 bases; bases outside gene matches: 0. Germline CDR1 reads MNHNY; CDR2 reads SVGAGI (reference sequence). CDR3 loop: CASSYGTAGNTIYF. CDR3 bases: TGTGCCAGCAGTTACGGGACAGCTGGAAACACCATATATTTT.

The rearrangement uses TRBV7-3 and TRBJ2-3; D is ambiguous. CDR1 SGHTA and CDR2 FQGTGA come from the germline V gene. This CDR3 comprises 14 residues. V lost 1 base to trimming and J lost 1 base, with 6 bases between them. CDR3 sequence reads: CASSLRPGTDTQYF. CDR3 DNA sequence: TGTGCCAGCAGCTTAAGGCCTGGCACAGATACGCAGTATTTT.

V gene TRBV7-8 combines with J gene TRBJ2-5, with 8 bases matching TRBD2. Germline V gene lookup returns CDR1 SGHVS and CDR2 FQNEAQ. The length of the CDR3 is 13 residues. The ends lost 11 bases at V and 5 bases at J; junction bases unmatched: 10. CDR3 sequence (DNA): TGTGCCGGAAGCGGGAGCGAGGTGGAGACCCAGTACTTC. Translation: CAGSGSEVETQYF. Full variable domain (rest looked up from reference TRBV7-8 and TRBJ2-5): GAGVSQSPRYKVAKRGQDVALRCDPISGHVSLFWYQQALGQGPEFLTYFQNEAQLDKSGLPSDRFFAERPEGSVSTLKIQRTQQEDSAVYLCAGSGSEVETQYFGPGTRLLVL.

The chain carries TRBV2 and TRBJ2-7; D is undetermined. Germline lookup yields CDR1 SNHLY and CDR2 FYNNEI. This CDR3 is 14 amino acids long. Trimming pared 2 bases from V and 3 bases from J, leaving 11 bases between. DNA of the CDR3: TGTGCCAGCAGTGAAAGGGAACAGAGCTACGAGCAGTACTTC. It is translated as CASSEREQSYEQYF.

A word on this clone: The junction and the germline gene differ at one end; a read error may be behind it. The CDR3 protein is CAWISGTVSHF. CDR3 bases: TGTGCCTGGATCTCCGGGACAGTAAGTCACTTC. The rearrangement joins TRBV30 to TRBJ2-4; TRBD1 matches 7 bases. The CDR3 contains 11 residues. The germline CDR1 and CDR2 sequences are GTSNPN and SVGIG (reference sequence).

The CDR3 nucleotides read TGTGCCAGCAGCTTAAACCAGCGGGGGTTCTACAATGAGCAGTTCTTC. Encoded protein: CASSLNQRGFYNEQFF. The chain joins TRBV11-2 to TRBJ2-1; 8 positions agree with TRBD2. V dropped 2 bases and J dropped 3; count of bases not matched to a gene: 6. CDR3 length equals 16 residues. Germline loops: CDR1 SGHAT, CDR2 FQNNGV.

The chain has TRBV6-6 and TRBJ1-1; 9 nucleotides line up with TRBD1. Per the germline V gene, CDR1 is MNHNY and CDR2 is SVGAGI (reference sequence). CDR3 length equals 14 residues. V dropped 5 bases and J dropped 1; count of bases not matched to a gene: 2. The CDR3 protein is CASSEGQGNTEAFF. The CDR3 DNA follows: TGTGCCAGCAGTGAGGGACAGGGGAACACTGAAGCTTTCTTT.

The chain uses TRBV19 and TRBJ2-2; D is possibly TRBD2 (6 bases). Between the trimmed V and J ends, which lost 7 bases and 2 bases, there was a span of 14 bases. This CDR3 contains 15 residues. Germline V gene data show CDR1 as LNHDA and CDR2 as SQIVND (reference sequence). The CDR3 region has the DNA TGTGCCAGTACGGGGTCTAGCGCTAACACCGGGGAGCTGTTTTTT. Translated, it gives CASTGSSANTGELFF. Combining the CDR3 with reference TRBV19 and TRBJ2-2 gives the whole variable domain DGGITQSPKYLFRKEGQNVTLSCEQNLNHDAMYWYRQDPGQGLRLIYYSQIVNDFQKGDIAEGYSVSREKKESFPLTVTSAQKNPTAFYLCASTGSSANTGELFFGEGSRLTVL.

The genes are TRBV6-5 and TRBJ2-7, with TRBD2 identical over 7 bases. The CDR3 totals 14 residues. J gave up 6 bases and V 2 bases, and 7 bases lay outside the gene matches. The germline gives CDR1 MNHEY, CDR2 SVGAGI. The CDR3 reads CASSYQGGPSEQYF. CDR3 nucleotides: TGTGCCAGCAGTTACCAGGGAGGGCCGAGCGAGCAGTACTTC.

CDR3 in DNA: TGTGCCAGCAGCCGGGAAGGGACTAGTAAAGAGACCCAGTACTTC. It translates to CASSREGTSKETQYF. The chain has TRBV4-2 and TRBJ2-5; 8 nucleotides match TRBD2. CDR3 length: 15 residues. Germline V gene sequence: CDR1 LGHNA, CDR2 YNFKEQ. V lost 4 bases and J lost 3; bases outside the gene matches: 7.

This clone was recorded only once. The V gene is TRBV5-1, the J gene TRBJ1-1, with unresolved D. Germline CDR1 reads SGHRS; CDR2 reads YFSETQ. V was pared by 0 bases and J by 4 bases, with 13 bases between. CDR3 length: 15 amino acids. CDR3 sequence reads: CASSLAKIGGTEAFF. CDR3 DNA: TGCGCCAGCAGCTTGGCCAAAATCGGAGGCACTGAAGCTTTCTTT. The entire variable domain, with the rest obtained from reference TRBV5-1 and TRBJ1-1, is as follows: KAGVTQTPRYLIKTRGQQVTLSCSPISGHRSVSWYQQTPGQGLQFLFEYFSETQRNKGNFPGRFSGRQFSNSRSEMNVSTLELGDSALYLCASSLAKIGGTEAFFGQGTRLTVV.

A word on this clone: Other DNA sequences in this specimen translate into the identical CDR3. The chain couples TRBV5-8 to TRBJ1-5; D is perhaps TRBD1 (6 bases). This CDR3 contains 15 residues. V was shortened by 0 bases and J by 0 bases, with 7 bases between the two germline ends. Germline V gene lookup returns CDR1 SGHTS and CDR2 YDEGEE. CDR3 residues: CASSLGQASNQPQHF. The CDR3 nucleotides are TGTGCCAGCAGCTTGGGACAGGCTAGCAATCAGCCCCAGCATTTT.

This chain joins TRBV6-1 and TRBJ2-3; D is unclear. In germline, CDR1 is MNHNS, CDR2 SASEGT. The CDR3 length is 10 residues. The ends were cut back, 8 bases at V and 11 bases at J, with 11 bases in the middle. CDR3 protein: CASGWEGQYF. CDR3 sequence (DNA): TGTGCCAGCGGCTGGGAAGGGCAGTATTTT.

The chain combines TRBV5-1 with TRBJ2-2; D gene ambiguous. The CDR3 has 15 amino acids. Trimming removed 3 bases from V and 3 bases from J, with 12 bases in between. The germline V gene encodes CDR1 SGHRS and CDR2 YFSETQ. In DNA form, the CDR3 reads TGCGCCAGCAGCTCGAGTCAGGTGGACACCGGGGAGCTGTTTTTT. Encoded protein: CASSSSQVDTGELFF.

The rearrangement links TRBV30 to TRBJ1-4, with TRBD1 matching 10 bases. The germline V gene has CDR1 GTSNPN and CDR2 SVGIG (reference sequence). The V and J ends lost 2 bases and 5 bases, in that order; junction bases with no gene match: 2. CDR3 length: 14 residues. The CDR3 here is CAWSWDRGNEKLFF. DNA of the CDR3: TGTGCCTGGAGTTGGGACAGGGGAAATGAAAAACTGTTTTTT. The full variable domain, completed using reference TRBV30 and TRBJ1-4, is SQTIHQWPATLVQPVGSPLSLECTVEGTSNPNLYWYRQAAGRGLQLLFYSVGIGQISSEVPQNLSASRPQDRQFILSSKKLLLSDSGFYLCAWSWDRGNEKLFFGSGTQLSVL.

This clone came up many times. The genes are TRBV11-2 and TRBJ1-2; D uncertain. With 1 base removed from V and 2 bases from J, the gap between germline ends came to 5 bases. Germline V gene data show CDR1 as SGHAT and CDR2 as FQNNGV. CDR3 length: 13 residues. The CDR3 sequence: CASSLGQNYGYTF. Here the CDR3 DNA reads TGTGCCAGCAGCTTAGGACAAAACTATGGCTACACCTTC.

This chain joins TRBV14 and TRBJ2-3; D is possibly TRBD2 (5 bases). CDR1 and CDR2 (germline): SGHDN, FVKESK. The V end was cut by 6 bases, the J end by 1 base, with 11 bases between. CDR3 length equals 14 residues. The CDR3 sequence: CASSQWGGTDTQYF. Written as DNA, the CDR3 is TGTGCCAGCAGTCAGTGGGGAGGCACAGATACGCAGTATTTT.

The chain links TRBV5-6 to TRBJ2-1, with 12 bases that match TRBD2. With V trimmed by 2 bases and J by 9 bases, 6 bases remained unmatched. CDR3 size: 15 residues. Germline CDR1 SGHDT, CDR2 YYEEEE. CDR3 sequence reads: CASSLLAGGIVEQFF. The CDR3 coding sequence is TGTGCCAGCAGCTTACTAGCGGGAGGTATAGTTGAGCAGTTCTTC.

The chain recombines TRBV2 with TRBJ1-4, with TRBD1 matching 7 bases. The CDR3 sequence is 14 residues long. Germline V gene data show CDR1 as SNHLY and CDR2 as FYNNEI. The trim removed 5 bases at V and 4 bases at J, leaving 4 bases unmatched. CDR3 nucleotide sequence: TGTGCCAGCAGTCCGGGACAGCTTAATGAAAAACTGTTTTTT. This translates into CASSPGQLNEKLFF.

This chain links TRBV6-1 with TRBJ2-5, with TRBD2 matching 12 bases. This CDR3 has 13 residues. The V gene end was trimmed by 7 bases and the J gene end by 4 bases; junction bases not matched to a gene: 1. Germline assignment: CDR1 MNHNS and CDR2 SASEGT. The CDR3 region is CASTGLAGETQYF. As DNA, the CDR3 is TGTGCCAGCACGGGACTAGCGGGAGAGACCCAGTACTTC.

V and J are TRBV27 and TRBJ2-6; D might be TRBD1 (6 bases). This CDR3 has 18 amino acids. V was cut by 6 bases and J by 0 bases, with 18 bases left in between. Germline CDR1 reads MNHEY; CDR2 reads SMNVEV (reference sequence). CDR3 DNA: TGTGCCAGCAGGCAGATCAGGGGTTCGAGCTCTGGGGCCAACGTCCTGACTTTC. As protein: CASRQIRGSSSGANVLTF.

V and J are TRBV12-2 and TRBJ2-7; the D segment call TRBD2 is taken from the table without a DNA check. TRBV12-2 is a documented pseudogene. CDR3 size: 14 residues. CDR3 protein: CASRLGGGTYEQYF. The CDR3 DNA sequence: TGTGCAAGTCGCTTAGGGGGAGGCACCTACGAGCAGTACTTC.

The chain links TRBV28 to TRBJ1-1, with D possibly TRBD1 on 5 matching bases. Germline CDR1 MDHEN, CDR2 SYDVKM. The CDR3 length is 15 residues. The V and J ends lost 6 bases and 1 base respectively, with 15 bases between them. CDR3 residues: CASRALTGTNTEAFF. The CDR3 bases are TGTGCCAGCAGAGCCCTCACGGGGACGAACACTGAAGCTTTCTTT.

The chain uses TRBV5-1 and TRBJ1-4; D ambiguous. Looked up from germline, CDR1 is SGHRS and CDR2 is YFSETQ. The CDR3 has 15 residues. With 0 bases removed from V and 2 bases from J, the gap between germline ends came to 8 bases. The CDR3 DNA reads TGCGCCAGCAGCTTGGGGGGTTCCACTAATGAAAAACTGTTTTTT. It yields the protein CASSLGGSTNEKLFF.

The V gene is TRBV5-1, the J gene TRBJ2-3; the match to TRBD2 covers 7 bases. The CDR3 has 17 residues. Trimming took 3 bases from V and 3 from J; bases not matched to a gene: 13. In germline, CDR1 is SGHRS, CDR2 YFSETQ. CDR3 nucleotides: TGCGCCAGCAGCTCCCAATTTGGGCTAGCGGTGACAGATACGCAGTATTTT. Residues: CASSSQFGLAVTDTQYF.

The chain employs TRBV2 and TRBJ1-1; the D is unclear. Germline CDR1 is SNHLY and CDR2 is FYNNEI. The V end was cut by 8 bases, the J end by 2 bases, with 6 bases between. The CDR3 is 11 residues long. Here the CDR3 reads CASEVNTEAFF. CDR3 coding DNA: TGTGCCAGCGAAGTTAACACTGAAGCTTTCTTT.